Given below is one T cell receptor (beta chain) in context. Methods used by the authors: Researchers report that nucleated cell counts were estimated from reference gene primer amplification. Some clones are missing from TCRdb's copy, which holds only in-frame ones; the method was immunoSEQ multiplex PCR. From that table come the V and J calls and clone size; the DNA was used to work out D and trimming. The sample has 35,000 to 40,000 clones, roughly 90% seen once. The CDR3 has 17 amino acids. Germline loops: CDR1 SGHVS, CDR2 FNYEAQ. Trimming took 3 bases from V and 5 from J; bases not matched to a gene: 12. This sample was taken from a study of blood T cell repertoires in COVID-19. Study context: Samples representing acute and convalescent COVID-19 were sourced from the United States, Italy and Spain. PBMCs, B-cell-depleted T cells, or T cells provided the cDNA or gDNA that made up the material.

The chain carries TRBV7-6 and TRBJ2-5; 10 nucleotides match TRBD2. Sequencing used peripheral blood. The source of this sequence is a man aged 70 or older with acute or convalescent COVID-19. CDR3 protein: CASSFPSGSWGEETQYF. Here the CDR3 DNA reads TGTGCCAGCAGCTTCCCTAGCGGGAGTTGGGGCGAGGAGACCCAGTACTTC.